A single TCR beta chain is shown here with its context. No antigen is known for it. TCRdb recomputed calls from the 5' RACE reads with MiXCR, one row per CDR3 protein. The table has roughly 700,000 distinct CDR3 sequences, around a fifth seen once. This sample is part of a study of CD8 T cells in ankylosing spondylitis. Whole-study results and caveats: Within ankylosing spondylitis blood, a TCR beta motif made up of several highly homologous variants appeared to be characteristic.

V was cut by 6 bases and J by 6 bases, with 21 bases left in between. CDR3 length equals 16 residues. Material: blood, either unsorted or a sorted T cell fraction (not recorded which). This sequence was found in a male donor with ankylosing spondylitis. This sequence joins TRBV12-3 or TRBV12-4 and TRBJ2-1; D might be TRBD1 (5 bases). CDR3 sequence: CASSRGGARSGNEQFF. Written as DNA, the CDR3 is TGTGCCAGCAGCCGCGGTGGGGCTAGATCTGGCAATGAGCAGTTCTTC.